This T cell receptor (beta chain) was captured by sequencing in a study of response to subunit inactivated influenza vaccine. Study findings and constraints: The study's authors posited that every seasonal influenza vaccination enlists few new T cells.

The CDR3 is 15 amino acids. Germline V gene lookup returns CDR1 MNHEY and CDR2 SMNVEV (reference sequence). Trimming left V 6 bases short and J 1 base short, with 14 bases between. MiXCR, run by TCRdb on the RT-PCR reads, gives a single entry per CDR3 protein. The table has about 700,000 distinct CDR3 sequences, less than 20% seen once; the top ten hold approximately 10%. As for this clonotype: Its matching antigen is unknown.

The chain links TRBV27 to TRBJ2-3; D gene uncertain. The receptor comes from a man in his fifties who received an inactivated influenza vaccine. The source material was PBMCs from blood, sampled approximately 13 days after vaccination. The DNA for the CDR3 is TGTGCCAGCAGCCGCCCTCCCCCGGGCACAGATACGCAGTATTTT. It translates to CASSRPPPGTDTQYF.